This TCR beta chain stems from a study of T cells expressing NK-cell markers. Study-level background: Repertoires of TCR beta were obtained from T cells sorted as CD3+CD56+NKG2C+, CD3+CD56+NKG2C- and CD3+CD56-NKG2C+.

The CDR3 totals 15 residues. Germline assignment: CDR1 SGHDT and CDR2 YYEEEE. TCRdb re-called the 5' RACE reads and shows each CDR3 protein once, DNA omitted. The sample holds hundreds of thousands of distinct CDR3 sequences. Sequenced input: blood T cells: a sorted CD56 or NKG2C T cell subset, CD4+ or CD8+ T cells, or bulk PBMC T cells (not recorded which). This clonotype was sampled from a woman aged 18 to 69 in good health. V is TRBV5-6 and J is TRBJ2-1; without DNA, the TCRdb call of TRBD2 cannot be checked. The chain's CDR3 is CASSLDWSSYNEQFF.